The text below deals with one TCR beta chain. The sample originates from a study of STAT5B mutations in CD4+ large granular lymphocyte leukemia. The CDR3 has 15 residues. Germline values: CDR1 SGHVS, CDR2 FQNEAQ. TCRdb's table, derived via immunoSEQ multiplex PCR, lists solely in-frame clones and lacks some. Among tens of thousands of clones listed, 80% to 90% were seen once. The receptor was derived from a human donor in good health. The sample taken for sequencing was CD4+ T cells from blood buffy coats. The chain employs TRBV7-8 and TRBJ2-5; 11 positions match TRBD1. The J call may be faulty, since TRBJ2-7 better matches the DNA end. In DNA, the CDR3 is TGTGCCAGCAGCTGGGGGACAGGGGGCTCCTACGAGCAGTACTTC. It is translated as CASSWGTGGSYEQYF.